Listed below are T cell receptor beta chains from one sample, sequenced in a study of cytomegalovirus exposure and HLA in healthy donors. Only in-frame clones appear in the TCRdb table, and some are missing; sequencing was by immunoSEQ multiplex PCR. This sample has 140,000 to 150,000 clones, with about 83% found just once. The specimen was PBMCs. The source of these receptors is a man aged 40-49 years in good health and CMV-seropositive. Both conserved end residues are trimmed from each CDR3. D genes are given only for firm matches.

v_call | d_call | cdr3_aa
TRBV2 | TRBD2 | ASSGLAGGHYEQY
TRBV7-3 | TRBD1 | ASSWGTGPYNEQF
TRBV28 | . | ASSLSGFGELF
TRBV18 | . | ASSPGGDRDTQY
TRBV7-2 | . | ASSLAGGGGAYEQY
TRBV15 | TRBD1 | ATSRDRGLNTEAF
TRBV18 | TRBD1 | ASSYGQGMNTEAF
TRBV5-6 | TRBD1 | ASSLVWDRLNTEAF
TRBV2 | . | VAGFEAF
TRBV30 | . | AWNGGRNTEAF
TRBV7-8 | . | ASSPIGGVPEQF
TRBV21-1 | . | ASSFSGRANRYEQY
TRBV5-3 | . | ARRQPRQSNQPQH
TRBV28 | . | ASTGAGAYDDEQY
TRBV6-4 | . | ASSPYGGSVANVLT
TRBV6-1 | . | ASSEQGRRNTGELF
TRBV5-1 | . | ASSISSNTGELF
TRBV25-1 | . | ASRPTGDHYGYT
TRBV11-3 | . | ASSPLGSENEQF
TRBV19 | TRBD1 | ASSPGTGLNYGYT
TRBV5-4 | . | ASGPQHGTYEQY
TRBV7-6 | . | ASSLGRPGLEEQY
TRBV27 | . | ASSRMQAPAQY
TRBV6-4 | TRBD1 | ARGGQGLNQPQH
TRBV5-8 | TRBD2 | ASSLFKREGQF
TRBV11-2 | TRBD2 | ASSFLSSGYASYNEQF
TRBV6-6 | TRBD2 | ASTPPGLAGVDEQF
TRBV19 | . | ASSILRGATRGFTEAF
TRBV13 | TRBD1 | ASATGVSYEQY
TRBV6-5 | TRBD1 | ASSYSGGGNYEKLF
TRBV5-5 | . | ASSLRGPVNNEQF
TRBV6-5 | TRBD1 | ASSYQIQGPPYEQY
TRBV7-8 | . | ASSSSPTGRETQY
TRBV9 | . | ASSVRGAGTDTQY
TRBV18 | . | ASSPERVGELF
TRBV14 | TRBD1 | ASSQDRVSSYEQY